This TCR beta chain stems from a study of blood T cell repertoires in COVID-19. Across the whole study: Italy, Spain and the United States were the sources of the convalescent and acute COVID-19 samples. Sources were T cells, B-cell-depleted T cells, or PBMCs; the material itself was cDNA or gDNA.

Libraries were prepared by immunoSEQ multiplex PCR; TCRdb keeps only in-frame clonotypes and omits some of them. The sample includes just over 350,000 clones, about 88% of them seen just once. Per the germline V gene, CDR1 is SGHTA and CDR2 is FQGTGA. The length of the CDR3 is 16 residues. V lost 5 bases to trimming and J lost 4 bases; unmatched junction nucleotides: 7. This clone came up once. Other DNA sequences in the sample encode the same CDR3. Seattle patient enrollment occurred during active infection, with longitudinal follow-up thereafter. The TCR sequence derives from a woman aged 60-75 years with COVID-19, enrolled during active disease. The source material was peripheral blood. This chain joins TRBV7-3 and TRBJ2-1, with 11 bases matching TRBD2. In nucleotides, the CDR3 is TGTGCCAGCAGCCTCCTAGCGGGGGGCCCTTACAATGAGCAGTTCTTC. This codes for CASSLLAGGPYNEQFF.